These 2 T cell receptor beta chains were sequenced from one sample in a study of blood T cell repertoires in COVID-19. Repertoires were generated with immunoSEQ multiplex PCR, while TCRdb's copy carries only in-frame clones and drops some. The table has approximately 170,000 clones, 70% to 90% seen once; the top ten hold 2.5% to 3%. The sequenced material came from peripheral blood. These receptors came from a woman of 80 years or more with COVID-19, enrolled during active disease.

The V and J genes are TRBV5-6 and TRBJ1-2; 11 bases are a match to TRBD1. V gave up 2 bases and J gave up 0 bases; unmatched junction bases: 9. Germline V gene lookup returns CDR1 SGHDT and CDR2 YYEEEE. The CDR3 extends over 18 amino acids. The CDR3 loop is CASSFRTGGFQSNYGYTF. The CDR3 DNA reads as TGTGCCAGCAGCTTTCGGACAGGGGGCTTTCAATCTAACTATGGCTACACCTTC.

This sequence joins TRBV7-2 and TRBJ2-5; D might be TRBD1 (5 bases). The CDR3 has 15 residues. Trimming pared 0 bases from V and 4 bases from J, leaving 12 bases between. Per germline, CDR1 SGHTA and CDR2 FQGNSA. The CDR3, as DNA: TGTGCCAGCAGCTTAGCGGAAGGGGTAGGAGAGACCCAGTACTTC. Translated, it gives CASSLAEGVGETQYF. Combining the CDR3 with reference TRBV7-2 and TRBJ2-5 gives the whole variable domain GAGVSQSPSNKVTEKGKDVELRCDPISGHTALYWYRQSLGQGLEFLIYFQGNSAPDKSGLPSDRFSAERTGGSVSTLTIQRTQQEDSAVYLCASSLAEGVGETQYFGPGTRLLVL.